This T cell receptor beta chain came from a study of blood T cell repertoires in COVID-19. Study at large: T cells, B-cell-depleted T cells, or PBMCs provided the cDNA or gDNA that served as material.

Participants, roughly 18 to 90 years old, spanned under 25 US areas. Membership in each cohort depended on participant-reported clinical history. Per the study methods: It was from reference gene primer amplification that nucleated cell counts were estimated. Profiled with immunoSEQ multiplex PCR; TCRdb holds only in-frame clones, not every one. V, J and clone size were drawn from that table, and D and trimming were deduced from the DNA. The table shows 400,000 to 550,000 clones, with about 90% occurring only once. The CDR3 runs to 14 residues. After removal of 4 bases from V and 8 bases from J, the junction contained 2 bases not matched to a gene. CDR1 and CDR2 (germline): SGHDT, YYEEEE.

Sequences were obtained from PBMCs or T cells enriched from blood (not recorded which). The sequence came from a woman under 30 with acute COVID-19. V gene TRBV5-6 combines with J gene TRBJ1-6; 11 positions agree with TRBD1. CDR3 nucleotide sequence: TGTGCCAGCAGCGGGACAGGGGGACATTCACCCCTCCACTTT. This sequence encodes CASSGTGGHSPLHF.